The 10 T cell receptor beta chains given below trace back to one sample, sequenced in a study of T cell repertoires in aging, cancer and after chemotherapy. The template was genomic DNA from peripheral blood, not RNA. Rearranged V-D-J TRB sequences were amplified with a mixed TRB-A/B primer pool. TCRdb fed the multiplex PCR reads into MiXCR, producing one record per CDR3 protein. The sample contains some 670 distinct CDR3 sequences, 20% to 30% of which appear only once. Sequencing was performed on blood. The receptors here all came from a human donor with a solid tumor.

Judged by abundance, this clonotype is medium-sized. The chain uses TRBV6-1 and TRBJ1-2; D gene ambiguous. This CDR3 spans 13 amino acids. V was pared by 3 bases and J by 4 bases, with 9 bases between. Germline V gene data show CDR1 as MNHNS and CDR2 as SASEGT. In DNA, the CDR3 is TGTGCCAGCAGTGACGGGTCGGGCTATGGCTACACCTTC. This encodes CASSDGSGYGYTF.

Remarks on this clonotype: A read error may account for a junction end that differs from germline. The chain links TRBV4-2 to TRBJ2-1; D may be TRBD2 (5 bases). The CDR3 runs 17 residues. The germline V gene has CDR1 LGHNA and CDR2 YNFKEQ. This chain's CDR3 is CASSQGSGADYNNEQFF. CDR3 DNA: TGCGCCAGCAGCCAAGGTTCTGGTGCTGACTACAACAATGAGCAGTTCTTC.

This clonotype has only a few counts. V is TRBV7-9 and J is TRBJ2-7, with TRBD1 identical over 9 bases. This CDR3 has 14 amino acids. CDR1 SEHNR and CDR2 FQNEAQ come from the germline V gene (reference sequence). V trimming: 5 bases; J trimming: 4 bases; junction bases outside the gene matches: 6. CDR3 residues: CASSRPGQGYEQYF. The CDR3 coding sequence is TGTGCCAGCAGCAGACCGGGACAGGGATACGAGCAGTACTTC.

This clonotype occurred a few times. V usage is TRBV28 and J usage is TRBJ1-1, with 7 positions matching TRBD1. There are 16 residues in the CDR3. Germline assignment: CDR1 MDHEN and CDR2 SYDVKM. J gave up 3 bases and V 5 bases, and 12 bases lay outside the gene matches. DNA of the CDR3: TGTGCCAGCAGTCTACAAAGGACAGGCTGGGACACTGAAGCTTTCTTT. It encodes CASSLQRTGWDTEAFF.

J is TRBJ2-5 and V is TRBV7-6; D is unresolved. Trimming cost V 9 bases and J 5 bases, with 16 bases left between them. The CDR3 has 13 amino acids. Per germline, CDR1 SGHVS and CDR2 FNYEAQ. The CDR3 bases are TGTGCCAGTAGTATGCGCAGTATGGAGACCCAGTACTTC. This codes for CASSMRSMETQYF. The whole variable domain, remainder taken from reference TRBV7-6 and TRBJ2-5, is GAGVSQSPRYKVTKRGQDVALRCDPISGHVSLYWYRQALGQGPEFLTYFNYEAQQDKSGLPNDRFSAERPEGSISTLTIQRTEQRDSAMYRCASSMRSMETQYFGPGTRLLVL.

The chain joins TRBV20-1 to TRBJ2-3; TRBD2 matches at 13 bases. This CDR3 region has 19 residues. Germline-derived CDR1 and CDR2 are DFQATT and SNEGSKA (reference sequence). V shed 3 bases, J shed 0 bases, and the junction held 12 bases outside the gene matches. CDR3 sequence reads: CSASWGLAGFGYSTDTQYF. The DNA of the CDR3 is TGCAGTGCTAGCTGGGGACTAGCGGGGTTTGGGTATAGCACAGATACGCAGTATTTT.

This clonotype was picked up a small number of times. The rearrangement uses TRBV5-5 and TRBJ2-2; D not resolved. Trimming took off 0 bases at V and 0 bases at J, with 9 bases between the two ends. CDR1 is SGHKS, CDR2 YYEKEE, per germline (reference sequence). The length of the CDR3 is 16 residues. The CDR3 is CASSLGLGANTGELFF. CDR3 nucleotide sequence: TGTGCCAGCAGCTTGGGGCTAGGCGCGAACACCGGGGAGCTGTTTTTT. Using reference TRBV5-5 and TRBJ2-2 for the parts outside the CDR3, the full variable domain is DAGVTQSPTHLIKTRGQQVTLRCSPISGHKSVSWYQQVLGQGPQFIFQYYEKEERGRGNFPDRFSARQFPNYSSELNVNALLLGDSALYLCASSLGLGANTGELFFGEGSRLTVL.

The rearrangement links TRBV6-5 to TRBJ1-1, with 7 positions matching TRBD1. Germline-derived CDR1 and CDR2 are MNHEY and SVGAGI. V was clipped by 6 bases and J by 3 bases; unmatched bases: 10. The CDR3 extends over 15 amino acids. This CDR3 is CASSEHPQGDTEAFF. The CDR3 nucleotides read TGTGCCAGCAGCGAACACCCTCAGGGGGACACTGAAGCTTTCTTT.

V is TRBV20-1 and J is TRBJ2-7; 9 nucleotides line up with TRBD1. Germline CDR1 is DFQATT and CDR2 is SNEGSKA (reference sequence). This CDR3 comprises 17 residues. V dropped 1 base and J dropped 4; count of bases not matched to a gene: 14. CDR3 in amino acids: CSARGPTGGQGQYEQYF. In nucleotides, the CDR3 is TGCAGTGCTAGAGGTCCAACAGGGGGCCAGGGCCAGTACGAGCAGTACTTC.

This sequence joins TRBV5-1 and TRBJ2-3; D is ambiguous. Deletions cut 1 base from V and 4 bases from J, with 10 bases between. The CDR3 has 14 residues. Germline assignment: CDR1 SGHRS and CDR2 YFSETQ. The CDR3 reads CASSLYWAPDTQYF. In DNA, the CDR3 is TGCGCCAGCAGCTTGTATTGGGCCCCAGATACGCAGTATTTT. The whole variable domain, filled in from reference TRBV5-1 and TRBJ2-3, reads KAGVTQTPRYLIKTRGQQVTLSCSPISGHRSVSWYQQTPGQGLQFLFEYFSETQRNKGNFPGRFSGRQFSNSRSEMNVSTLELGDSALYLCASSLYWAPDTQYFGPGTRLTVL.